The 21 T cell receptor beta chains below all came from one sample that was sequenced in a study of spatial heterogeneity in lung cancer (dated by TCRdb to 2018 to 2020). What the time point label conveys for this sample: sample taken at primary tumor resection. Libraries were made using 5' RACE. Sequencing used a NextSeq 500. TCRdb's own reprocessing of the public reads used fastp at Q25 and MiXCR and kept productive beta chains. Records with the same CDR3 protein are collapsed into one entry carrying the most frequent genes and DNA. Across this sample there are over 100 distinct CDR3 sequences, with under 30% seen only once. The ten largest clones add up to 70% to 80% of the sample. The sequenced sample was normal lung tissue next to the tumor, obtained at surgery. The receptors here all came from a female donor with early-stage non-small cell lung cancer.

This clonotype was seen only once. Mismatch with germline at one junction end may stem from a read error. A library made for alpha chains picked up this beta chain off target, so its size means little. The chain has TRBV4-3 and TRBJ2-7; TRBD1 might be the D (6 bases). There are 14 residues in the CDR3. In germline, CDR1 is LGHNA, CDR2 YSLEER. DNA for the CDR3: TGCGCCAGCAGCCAAGATCTCCACAGGGCTGGATTTAACTTC. It specifies CASSQDLHRAGFNF.

This clonotype has a handful of counts. The size of this beta chain means little, since it is a stray read in a library made for alpha chains. The genes are TRBV28 and TRBJ2-5; D gene unclear. Germline V gene lookup returns CDR1 MDHEN and CDR2 SYDVKM. V lost 11 bases and J 7 bases, leaving 23 bases between the germline ends. This CDR3 comprises 14 residues. The CDR3 DNA sequence: TGTGCCTGCTCCTTAGACGGTTTGGTAAGGACCCAGTACTTC. Translated: CACSLDGLVRTQYF.

This clonotype was recorded once. A library made for alpha chains picked up this beta chain off target, so its size means little. This chain connects TRBV6-2 or TRBV6-3 to TRBJ1-1; D ambiguous. The germline V gene encodes CDR1 MNHEY and CDR2 SVGEGT. V was shortened by 2 bases and J by 1 base, with 8 bases between the two germline ends. The CDR3 has 14 amino acids. CDR3 in DNA: TGTGCCAGCAGTTACACCGGTGGGAACACTGAAGCTTTCTTT. It encodes CASSYTGGNTEAFF.

This clonotype was recorded a few times. A library made for alpha chains picked up this beta chain off target, so its size means little. The V gene is TRBV7-9, the J gene TRBJ2-4; possible D gene TRBD1, 6 bases. Per germline, CDR1 SEHNR and CDR2 FQNEAQ (reference sequence). The CDR3 is made up of 14 amino acids. Trimming stripped 8 bases from V and 3 bases from J, with 14 bases between. This CDR3 is CASSPGVGKNIQYF. In nucleotides, the CDR3 is TGTGCCAGCTCCCCAGGGGTGGGCAAAAACATTCAGTACTTC.

This clonotype is categorized as large. This beta chain slipped into a library made for alpha chains as a stray read, so its size is not meaningful. J is TRBJ2-1 and V is TRBV6-1; the D is unclear. The CDR3 is made up of 12 amino acids. The V gene's germline CDR1 is MNHNS and CDR2 SASEGT. Trimming took 3 bases from V and 8 from J, leaving 8 bases between them. The CDR3 sequence: CASSELGYEQFF. For the CDR3, the DNA is TGTGCCAGCAGTGAGCTAGGATATGAGCAGTTCTTC.

With respect to this clonotype: The size of this beta chain means little, since it is a stray read in a library made for alpha chains. V is TRBV6-5 and J is TRBJ2-1, with TRBD2 identical over 8 bases. The junction had 5 bases not matched to a gene; V was cut back by 10 bases and J by 6 bases. CDR3 length: 12 residues. In germline, CDR1 is MNHEY, CDR2 SVGAGI. In DNA, the CDR3 is TGTGCCACTGGAACTAGCGGCAATGAGCAGTTCTTC. As protein: CATGTSGNEQFF.

This clonotype was observed a handful of times. This beta chain was picked up by a library intended for alpha chains and is off target, so its count carries little meaning. The chain employs TRBV6-6 and TRBJ2-7, with 7 bases identical to TRBD1. This CDR3 has 11 residues. The V and J ends lost 6 bases and 7 bases, in that order; junction bases with no gene match: 3. The germline gives CDR1 MNHNY, CDR2 SVGAGI (reference sequence). The CDR3 sequence: CASSSRGEQYV. In DNA, the CDR3 is TGTGCCAGCAGCTCCAGGGGGGAGCAGTACGTC.

This clonotype was picked up a small number of times. This beta chain slipped into a library made for alpha chains as a stray read, so its size is not meaningful. The V call is TRBV5-6, the J call TRBJ2-1; D gene unclear. CDR1 and CDR2 from the germline V gene are SGHDT and YYEEEE. This CDR3 is 11 amino acids long. V was shortened by 3 bases and J by 12 bases, with 10 bases between the two germline ends. The CDR3, as DNA: TGTGCCAGCAGCTATCAGACTGGGCAGTTCTTC. Protein sequence: CASSYQTGQFF.

Comment on this clonotype: Being off target in a library aimed at alpha chains, this beta chain has a size of little meaning. The rearrangement links TRBV5-5 to TRBJ1-1; 9 bases agree with TRBD1. The germline V gene encodes CDR1 SGHKS and CDR2 YYEKEE (reference sequence). CDR3 length equals 14 residues. Trimming took 5 bases from V and 1 from J; bases not matched to a gene: 3. The CDR3 DNA follows: TGTGCCAGCAGTTGGGGACAGGGGAACACTGAAGCTTTCTTT. This codes for CASSWGQGNTEAFF.

Concerning this clonotype itself: A library made for alpha chains picked up this beta chain off target, so its size means little. The chain combines TRBV6-2 or TRBV6-3 with TRBJ2-3, with no clear D. The CDR3 consists of 15 residues. From germline, CDR1 is MNHEY and CDR2 SVGEGT. Trimming pared 0 bases from V and 0 bases from J, leaving 7 bases between. The CDR3 is CASSYSAQSTDTQYF. In DNA, the CDR3 is TGTGCCAGCAGTTACTCCGCACAGAGCACAGATACGCAGTATTTT.

A note on this clonotype: Because the library targeted alpha chains, this beta chain is an off-target read whose size means little. The V call is TRBV12-3 or TRBV12-4, the J call TRBJ2-1; D is tentatively TRBD1 or TRBD2 (5 bases each). The length of the CDR3 is 14 residues. Trimming took 7 bases from V and 12 from J, leaving 22 bases between them. CDR3 nucleotides: TGTGCCAGCACCCCAGGGAGAGGGGCTAAGGTGCAGTTCTTC. It encodes CASTPGRGAKVQFF.

Concerning this clonotype: This beta chain is a stray sequence in a library constructed for alpha chains; its clone size is not meaningful. The chain carries TRBV7-2 and TRBJ2-7; possible D gene TRBD1, 6 bases. The CDR3 spans 14 residues. Trimming removed 0 bases at V and 1 base at J, with 7 bases between. Germline V gene data show CDR1 as SGHTA and CDR2 as FQGNSA. The CDR3 coding sequence is TGTGCCAGCAGCTTAGCTGGACAGTCCTACGAGCAGTACTTC. Residues: CASSLAGQSYEQYF.

This clonotype appeared a few times. The library was prepared for alpha chains; this beta chain is a stray read, so its frequency means little. The CDR3 nucleotides read TGTGCCAGCAGTGACACCCCGTGGGGCACAGATACGCAGTATTTT. It codes for CASSDTPWGTDTQYF. The rearrangement links TRBV27 to TRBJ2-3, with D unclear. Trimming stripped 5 bases from V and 1 base from J, with 13 bases between. Germline lookup yields CDR1 MNHEY and CDR2 SMNVEV (reference sequence). The CDR3 contains 15 residues.

As regards this clonotype: Because this beta chain is a stray read in a library intended to capture alpha chains, its abundance should not be given much weight. V and J are TRBV20-1 and TRBJ2-7; 8 bases match TRBD1. The V segment lost 6 bases and the J segment 3 bases; nucleotides outside the gene matches: 10. CDR3 size: 14 residues. Germline V gene sequence: CDR1 DFQATT, CDR2 SNEGSKA (reference sequence). DNA for the CDR3: TGCAGTGCAGTTCAGGGGGCTATTTTCTACGAGCAGTACTTC. Protein sequence: CSAVQGAIFYEQYF.

This clonotype occurred a few times. Little can be read into the size of this beta chain, an off-target read in a library designed for alpha chains. The chain is built from TRBV29-1 and TRBJ2-1; D not resolved. This CDR3 comprises 11 residues. V dropped 4 bases and J dropped 9 bases, with 10 bases sitting between them. From germline, CDR1 is SQVTM and CDR2 ANQGSEA. CDR3 nucleotide sequence: TGCAGCGTTGTAGTTTGGGGTGAGCAGTTCTTC. Translation gives CSVVVWGEQFF.

For this clonotype: The junction and the germline gene differ at one end; a read error may be behind it. Being off target in a library aimed at alpha chains, this beta chain has a size of little meaning. The chain couples TRBV7-8 to TRBJ2-5; TRBD2 matches 8 bases. This CDR3 comprises 14 residues. Germline CDR1 is SGHVS and CDR2 is FQNEAQ. The CDR3 coding sequence is TGTGTCAGCAGCGACGGGGGGGCTATCCAGACCCAGTACTTC. Residues: CVSSDGGAIQTQYF. Supplemented by reference TRBV7-8 and TRBJ2-5, the full variable domain reads GAGVSQSPRYKVAKRGQDVALRCDPISGHVSLFWYQQALGQGPEFLTYFQNEAQLDKSGLPSDRFFAERPEGSVSTLKIQRTQQEDSAVYLCVSSDGGAIQTQYFGPGTRLLVL.

Concerning this clonotype: As an off-target read in a library built for alpha chains, this beta chain has a frequency of little significance. The rearrangement joins TRBV5-1 to TRBJ2-3, with D tentatively TRBD1 (6 bases). This CDR3 contains 14 residues. The V gene's germline CDR1 is SGHRS and CDR2 YFSETQ. V was clipped by 4 bases and J by 4 bases, with 13 bases between them. CDR3 sequence reads: CASSPPPGADTQYF. The CDR3 nucleotides are TGCGCCAGCAGCCCCCCTCCAGGGGCAGATACGCAGTATTTT.

In its sample, this clonotype was seen a few times. The library was prepared for alpha chains; this beta chain is a stray read, so its frequency means little. The V and J genes are TRBV11-2 and TRBJ2-2; 9 positions match TRBD1. The CDR3 runs 14 residues. Germline values: CDR1 SGHAT, CDR2 FQNNGV. V was pared by 3 bases and J by 4 bases, with 0 bases of the junction left unmatched. In DNA form, the CDR3 reads TGTGCCAGCAGCTTGACAGGGGGCACCGGGGAGCTGTTTTTT. Translation: CASSLTGGTGELFF.

By share, this clonotype ranks as hyperexpanded. Since the library was made to target alpha chains, this beta chain is a stray read and its abundance is not meaningful. The genes are TRBV20-1 and TRBJ2-1, with 9 bases aligning to TRBD2. Germline CDR1 DFQATT, CDR2 SNEGSKA (reference sequence). CDR3 length: 12 residues. V lost 6 bases to trimming and J lost 6 bases; unmatched junction nucleotides: 3. The CDR3 loop is CSAERGANEQFF. The CDR3 DNA reads TGCAGTGCCGAGCGGGGGGCCAATGAGCAGTTCTTC.

Of note for this clonotype: Being off target in a library aimed at alpha chains, this beta chain has a size of little meaning. The chain joins TRBV19 to TRBJ2-2, with D possibly being TRBD2 (7 bases). V lost 5 bases, J lost 4 bases, and 14 bases lay in between. CDR1 is LNHDA, CDR2 SQIVND, per germline (reference sequence). CDR3 size: 15 residues. The CDR3 is CASSPSGTITGELFF. CDR3 DNA: TGTGCCAGTAGTCCAAGCGGGACAATCACCGGGGAGCTGTTTTTT.

This clonotype appeared a single time. The library was built for alpha chains, so this beta chain is an off-target read and its size means little. This rearrangement joins TRBV20-1 to TRBJ2-1; no firm D call. This CDR3 has 11 residues. Per germline, CDR1 DFQATT and CDR2 SNEGSKA (reference sequence). Trimming removed 2 bases from V and 5 bases from J, with 4 bases in between. For the CDR3, the DNA is TGCAGTGCTAGAAGACACAATGAGCAGTTCTTC. Translation: CSARRHNEQFF.